What follows describes a single T cell receptor beta chain. The data belong to a study of blood T cell repertoires in COVID-19. About the study: T cells, B-cell-depleted T cells, or PBMCs supplied cDNA or gDNA.

CDR3 length equals 16 residues. V shed 3 bases and J 4 bases; nucleotides not matched to a gene: 9. The germline CDR1 and CDR2 sequences are KGHSH and LQKENI. Original analysis: Amplification of reference gene primers was used by the study to estimate nucleated cell counts. The assay was immunoSEQ multiplex PCR, and TCRdb's table has in-frame clones only and misses some. For V, J and clone size, that table is used; D and trimming come from the DNA. The profile shows fewer than 90,000 clones, about 91% of them singletons. The gene calls are TRBV18 and TRBJ2-7, with 10 bases identical to TRBD1. Source material: peripheral blood. The source of this sequence is a woman of 80 years or more with active or convalescent COVID-19. CDR3 region: CASSPTGQGVDYEQYF. The CDR3 bases are TGTGCCAGCTCACCGACCGGACAGGGGGTTGATTACGAGCAGTACTTC.